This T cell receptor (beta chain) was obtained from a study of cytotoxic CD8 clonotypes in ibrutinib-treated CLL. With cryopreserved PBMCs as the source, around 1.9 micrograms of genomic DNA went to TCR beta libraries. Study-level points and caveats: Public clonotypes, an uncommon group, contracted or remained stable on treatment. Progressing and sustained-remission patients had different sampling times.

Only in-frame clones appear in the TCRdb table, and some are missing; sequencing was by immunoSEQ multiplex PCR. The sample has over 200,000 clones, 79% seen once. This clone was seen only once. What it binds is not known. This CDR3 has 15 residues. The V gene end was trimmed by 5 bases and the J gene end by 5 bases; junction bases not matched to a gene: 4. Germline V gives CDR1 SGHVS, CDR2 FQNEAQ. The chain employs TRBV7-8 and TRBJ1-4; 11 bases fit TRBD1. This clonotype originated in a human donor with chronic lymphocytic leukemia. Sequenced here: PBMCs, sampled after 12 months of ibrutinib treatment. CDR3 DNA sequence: TGTGCCAGCAGCACAGGGACAGGGGGGAATGAAAAACTGTTTTTT. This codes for CASSTGTGGNEKLFF. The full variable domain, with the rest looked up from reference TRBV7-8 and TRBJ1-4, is GAGVSQSPRYKVAKRGQDVALRCDPISGHVSLFWYQQALGQGPEFLTYFQNEAQLDKSGLPSDRFFAERPEGSVSTLKIQRTQQEDSAVYLCASSTGTGGNEKLFFGSGTQLSVL.